This T cell receptor beta chain was captured by sequencing in a study of beta chain features in type 1 diabetes. Overall study results and limits: Researchers caution that PCR might favor shorter templates, equally among patients and controls. Using cDNA template may skew counts toward highly expressing activated cells. Shortening of TCRB CDR3s, moderate but significant, appeared in all four CD4+ subsets of Type 1 diabetes patients.

Expressed TCRB transcripts were sequenced because the isolated RNA had all been reverse transcribed beforehand. The method was immunoSEQ multiplex PCR; TCRdb's version includes in-frame clones alone and lacks a portion of them. The sample holds roughly 180,000 clones, roughly 7.1% seen once. This clone was picked up many times. Its target is unknown. CDR1 is KGHSH and CDR2 is LQKENI in the germline V gene. Trimming took 6 bases from V and 3 from J, leaving 12 bases between them. The CDR3 totals 14 residues. Source material: central memory CD4+ T cells from blood. The gene calls are TRBV18 and TRBJ1-5; D remains unclear. The clonotype originates from a woman aged 40-49 years with type 1 diabetes. CDR3 coding DNA: TGTGCCAGCTCCCCGCAGGCCGCCAATCAGCCCCAGCATTTT. Its translation is CASSPQAANQPQHF.